This is a list of T cell receptor beta chains from one sample in a study of CD4 T cells in relation to SARS-CoV-2 and coronaviruses. These TCRs' antigens remain unknown. The repertoire was sequenced with immunoSEQ multiplex PCR; TCRdb's copy has only in-frame clones and lacks some. The repertoire holds 25,000 to 35,000 clones, 72% seen once, with 10% to 15% in the top ten. Source material: CD4+ T cells from PBMCs, cultured in vitro. These receptors were obtained from a human donor in good health. The CDR3 runs from the conserved cysteine through the conserved F or W. D genes are given only for firm matches. Not every row has a clone size; where given, it reads once, few, many or a size class.

clone_size	j_call	v_call	d_call	cdr3_nt	cdr3_aa
-	TRBJ2-5	TRBV7-9	TRBD1	TGTGCCAGCAGCTTAGCCATCGGGACAGGGCCGCAAGAGACCCAGTACTTC	CASSLAIGTGPQETQYF
large	TRBJ2-7	TRBV5-1	TRBD1	TGCGCCAGCAGCTTAGGGACAGGCCTCTACGAGCAGTACTTC	CASSLGTGLYEQYF
few	TRBJ1-4	TRBV29-1	-	TGCAGCGGGCGGAACCAACCTAATGAAAAACTGTTTTTT	CSGRNQPNEKLFF
-	TRBJ1-5	TRBV5-1	-	TGCGCCAGCAGCGTGGCAGGGAATCAGCCCCAGCATTTT	CASSVAGNQPQHF
-	TRBJ1-2	TRBV7-9	-	TGTGCCAGCAGCCTGTCTGTGGGCGAGGTTGGCTACACCTTC	CASSLSVGEVGYTF
once	TRBJ2-1	TRBV21-1	-	TGTGCCAGCAGCAAAGGACGGGAGAGCTCCTACAATGAGCAGTTCTTC	CASSKGRESSYNEQFF
-	TRBJ1-2	TRBV21-1	-	TGTGCCAGCAGCGCGCGGACAGGCGCCTACGGGGGCTACACCTTC	CASSARTGAYGGYTF
few	TRBJ1-1	TRBV7-2	-	TGTGCCAGCAGCTTAGGAGGAGGTGGTGAAGCTTTCTTT	CASSLGGGGEAFF
-	TRBJ1-1	TRBV10-2	-	TGCGCCAGCAGCAGACTAATGAACACTGAAGCTTTCTTT	CASSRLMNTEAFF
once	TRBJ1-3	TRBV18	TRBD1	TGTGCCAGCTCCCTGGACAGGGCAAAAAATGGAAACACCATATATTTT	CASSLDRAKNGNTIYF
-	TRBJ1-4	TRBV7-2	-	TGTGCCAGCAGCCCTGGGATCCCTACCGAAAAACTGTTTTTT	CASSPGIPTEKLFF
few	TRBJ1-1	TRBV7-2	-	TGTGCCAGCAGCTTACAACCGGGGAACACTGAAGCTTTCTTT	CASSLQPGNTEAFF
-	TRBJ2-5	TRBV6-6	-	TGTGCCAGCAGTTACAATAGGCACCAAGAGACCCAGTACTTC	CASSYNRHQETQYF
-	TRBJ1-2	TRBV9	TRBD1	TGTGCCAGCAGCCTACAGGGGGGTGGCGACGGCTACACCTTC	CASSLQGGGDGYTF
-	TRBJ2-5	TRBV5-1	-	TGCGCCAGCATGATCGGAGAGACCCAGTACTTC	CASMIGETQYF
-	TRBJ2-3	TRBV5-1	TRBD2	TGCGCCAGCAGCTTGGGGCTGGGCGGGGGGGCCGCAAGCACAGATACGCAGTATTTT	CASSLGLGGGAASTDTQYF
few	TRBJ2-5	TRBV3-1/TRBV3-2	-	TGTGCCAGCAGCCAAGACAGACGGCGATTGGGGACCCAGTACTTC	CASSQDRRRLGTQYF
-	TRBJ1-5	TRBV5-8	-	TGTGCCAGCAGCTCATGGGTCAGGGAGCTCTATAGCAATCAGCCCCAGCATTTT	CASSSWVRELYSNQPQHF
-	TRBJ1-2	TRBV5-1	-	TGCGCCAGCAGCCCGGACGGCGGAATGTTTGTCACCTTC	CASSPDGGMFVTF
-	TRBJ1-3	TRBV4-2	-	TGTGCCAGCAGCCAAGATAGAAAAAACACCATATATTTT	CASSQDRKNTIYF
-	TRBJ2-7	TRBV7-9	TRBD1	TGTGCCAGCAGCCCCCGGACAGGGCAATACGAGCAGTACTTC	CASSPRTGQYEQYF
-	TRBJ1-2	TRBV7-9	-	TGTGCCAGCAGCGGGCCGATCCTCCCCTATGGCTACACCTTC	CASSGPILPYGYTF
-	TRBJ1-1	TRBV4-1	-	TGCGCCAGCAGCTCTGTCACGAACACTGAAGCTTTCTTT	CASSSVTNTEAFF
-	TRBJ2-5	TRBV7-2	TRBD2	TGTGCCAGCAGTGGGGCTAGCGGGAGTAGGAGGGAGACCCAGTACTTC	CASSGASGSRRETQYF